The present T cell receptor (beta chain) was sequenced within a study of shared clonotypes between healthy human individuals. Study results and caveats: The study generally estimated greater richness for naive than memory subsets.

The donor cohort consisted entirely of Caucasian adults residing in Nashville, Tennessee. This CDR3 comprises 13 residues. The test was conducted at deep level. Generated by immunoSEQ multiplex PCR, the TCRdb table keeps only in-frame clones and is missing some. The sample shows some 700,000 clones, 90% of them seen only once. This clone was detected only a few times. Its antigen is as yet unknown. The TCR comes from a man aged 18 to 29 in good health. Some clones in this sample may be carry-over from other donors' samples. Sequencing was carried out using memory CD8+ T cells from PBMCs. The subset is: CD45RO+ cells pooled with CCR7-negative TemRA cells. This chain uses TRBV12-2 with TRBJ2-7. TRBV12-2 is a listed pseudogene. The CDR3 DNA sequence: TGTGCAAGTCGGGGGCCGGGGCGAGACGAGCAGTACTTC. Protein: CASRGPGRDEQYF.